Sequencing of this TCR beta chain was carried out in a study of blood T cell repertoires in COVID-19. Study-wide context: T cells, B-cell-depleted T cells, or PBMCs provided the cDNA or gDNA that served as material.

Methods used by the authors: Cell counts per sample came from amplifying reference gene primers. Some clones are missing from TCRdb's copy, which holds only in-frame ones; the method was immunoSEQ multiplex PCR. That table furnishes V, J and clone size, whereas the DNA furnished D and trimming. The data contain about 250,000 clones, roughly 87% of them singletons. This clone has only one observation. The CDR3 contains 15 residues. After removal of 3 bases from V and 1 base from J, the junction contained 8 bases not matched to a gene. In germline, CDR1 is DFQATT, CDR2 SNEGSKA (reference sequence). The chain carries TRBV20-1 and TRBJ2-7, with 8 bases matching TRBD2. This sequence was found in a woman aged 25 to 39 with acute or convalescent COVID-19. Sequencing was carried out using peripheral blood. The CDR3 DNA reads as TGCAGTGCTAGTAGACTAGCGTCTGTATCCTACGAGCAGTACTTC. It is translated as CSASRLASVSYEQYF.